Listed below are T cell receptor beta chains from one sample, sequenced in a study of T cell repertoires in cytomegalovirus infection. What these receptors recognize is not known. TCRdb processed the reads anew with MiXCR; each CDR3 protein has one entry. Here the sample spans approximately 1,000,000 distinct CDR3 sequences, 31% being singletons. The material was cultured CD8+ T cells from PBMCs, obtained from culture after CMV antigen stimulation. These receptors all stem from a human donor in good health (CMV status not recorded). Some clones in this sample may be carry-over from other donors' samples. Both conserved end residues are part of each CDR3. The D gene is left open where the match is weak. The size entry is marked missing in some rows and otherwise reads once, few, many or a size class.

d_call,clone_size,j_call,v_call,cdr3_nt,cdr3_aa
-,-,TRBJ2-3,TRBV4-3,TGCGCCAGCAGCCAAGATCGGGCCAGGGCTCCAGATACGCAGTATTTT,CASSQDRARAPDTQYF
-,few,TRBJ2-3,TRBV24-1,TGTGCCACCAGTGATTCCGGGGGCCTTCTGCCAGATACGCAGTATTTT,CATSDSGGLLPDTQYF
-,few,TRBJ2-7,TRBV27,TGTGCCAGCAGTTTCGGGGCCTACTACGAGCAGTACTTC,CASSFGAYYEQYF
TRBD2,few,TRBJ2-2,TRBV10-3,TGTGCCATCAGTGGAGGGACTAGCGGGGACGAGCTTGGCACCGGGGAGCTGTTTTTT,CAISGGTSGDELGTGELFF
-,few,TRBJ2-2,TRBV7-9,TGTGCCAGCAGCTCGCGAGACGACCCTAGAAGCACCGGGGAGCTGTTTTTT,CASSSRDDPRSTGELFF
-,-,TRBJ2-1,TRBV10-3,TGTGCCATCAGTGAGTCACAGGGTAGCTCCTACAATGAGCAGTTCTTC,CAISESQGSSYNEQFF
TRBD1,few,TRBJ1-1,TRBV7-9,TGTGCCAGCAGCTCGAACAGGGGGGGCGCTGAAGCTTTCTTT,CASSSNRGGAEAFF
-,-,TRBJ1-3,TRBV7-9,TGTGCCAGCAGCTTCCGGGGAAACACCATATATTTT,CASSFRGNTIYF
-,few,TRBJ2-2,TRBV6-1,TGTGCCAGCAGTGAAGGAGGGTGGGTACACTCGTGGAGGCCCGGGGAGCTGTTTTTT,CASSEGGWVHSWRPGELFF
-,-,TRBJ1-1,TRBV5-6,TGTGCCAGCAGCCCCTTTAGTGGGGGCCCCCACACTGAAGCTTTCTTT,CASSPFSGGPHTEAFF
-,-,TRBJ2-1,TRBV7-9,TGTGCCAGCGTGGGGGGTACCTACAATGAGCAGTTCTTC,CASVGGTYNEQFF
-,few,TRBJ1-1,TRBV27,-,CASILGQTLNTEAFF
-,few,TRBJ1-1,TRBV4-1,TGCGCCAGCAGCCAAGTTCAGGGTATTGGTGAAGCTTTCTTT,CASSQVQGIGEAFF
TRBD1,once,TRBJ1-2,TRBV20-1,TGCAGTGCCCACGACAGGGACTATGGCTACACCTTC,CSAHDRDYGYTF
-,many,TRBJ2-3,TRBV7-6,TGTGCCAGCAGCTTAGATGTAGATATGCTCACAGATACGCAGTATTTT,CASSLDVDMLTDTQYF
-,-,TRBJ2-6,TRBV6-5,TGTGCCAGCAGTTACGGGACACCCGGTAGGGCCAACGTCCTGACTTTC,CASSYGTPGRANVLTF
TRBD1,few,TRBJ2-3,TRBV12-3/TRBV12-4,TGTGCTATAAGGGGGCAGAACACAGATACGCAGTATTTT,CAIRGQNTDTQYF
-,-,TRBJ1-2,TRBV7-6,TGTGCCAGCAGCTTTGAGGGCGCGGACTATGGCTACACCTTC,CASSFEGADYGYTF
-,-,TRBJ1-1,TRBV29-1,TGCAGCGTCCCTTTCGAGGGCAGGGCGGGCACTGAAGCTTTCTTT,CSVPFEGRAGTEAFF
-,few,TRBJ2-1,TRBV6-6,TGTGCCAGCAGTTTAGGGTCCTCAGGCTACAATGAGCAGTTCTTC,CASSLGSSGYNEQFF
TRBD2,-,TRBJ2-5,TRBV12-3/TRBV12-4,TGTGCCAGCAGTTTACCACCGGGACTAGCGGGGGGCCAAGGGTCGGGAGAGACCCAGTACTTC,CASSLPPGLAGGQGSGETQYF
-,-,TRBJ1-5,TRBV7-8,TGTGCCAGCAGCTTATTGGAAGGCAATCAGCCCCAGCATTTT,CASSLLEGNQPQHF
TRBD1,few,TRBJ2-2,TRBV5-1,TGCGCCAGCAGCCGGACAGGGTATGGCACCGGGGAGCTGTTTTTT,CASSRTGYGTGELFF
TRBD1,-,TRBJ2-7,TRBV6-6,TGTGCCAGCAGTTACCCTCCGGGACAGGGGTTCCACGAGCAGTACTTC,CASSYPPGQGFHEQYF
TRBD1,-,TRBJ1-1,TRBV27,TGTGCCAGCAGTACGACAGGGGCCAGGAACACTGAAGCTTTCTTT,CASSTTGARNTEAFF
-,-,TRBJ2-2,TRBV6-1,TGTGCCAACAGTGAAGCGCGAATCATGAACACCGGGGAGCTGTTTTTT,CANSEARIMNTGELFF
-,-,TRBJ2-2,TRBV12-3/TRBV12-4,TGTGCCAGCAGTTTGGGTGGGTCCTACACCGGGGAGCTGTTTTTT,CASSLGGSYTGELFF
TRBD1,few,TRBJ1-4,TRBV12-3/TRBV12-4,TGTGCCAGCTCAATGGAGGGGGCAGGTGGCGAAAAACTGTTTTTT,CASSMEGAGGEKLFF
-,few,TRBJ1-4,TRBV28,TGTGCCAGCAGTTTAATCGCAGCAACTAATGAAAAACTGTTTTTT,CASSLIAATNEKLFF
-,few,TRBJ2-3,TRBV6-2/TRBV6-3,TGTGCCGTTGCCGGCCAAGGGGTGATCACAGATACGCAGTATTTT,CAVAGQGVITDTQYF
TRBD1,few,TRBJ2-5,TRBV7-9,TGTGCCACCGCACCGGGACAGGGTTGGGAGACCCAGTACTTC,CATAPGQGWETQYF
TRBD2,many,TRBJ2-7,TRBV7-2,TGTGCCAGCAGCTTGAGCGGGGGCGATTCCTACGAGCAGTACTTC,CASSLSGGDSYEQYF
-,-,TRBJ2-7,TRBV19,TGTGCCAGTAGTGATTGGGCAGGGGAAGAGCAGTACTTC,CASSDWAGEEQYF
-,-,TRBJ2-2,TRBV14,TGTGCCAGCAGCCATTGGGGACAGAACACCGGGGAGCTGTTTTTT,CASSHWGQNTGELFF
-,many,TRBJ2-3,TRBV7-3,TGTGCCAGCAGCTTAGAAGGCACAGATACGCAGTATTTT,CASSLEGTDTQYF
-,-,TRBJ1-4,TRBV12-5,TGTGCTAGTGCCCTCCGGCCGGGAACTAATGAAAAACTGTTTTTT,CASALRPGTNEKLFF
TRBD1,-,TRBJ2-7,TRBV7-9,TGTGCCAGCAGCCCCCGACAGGGTACCCCCTACGAGCAGTACTTC,CASSPRQGTPYEQYF
TRBD1,-,TRBJ2-5,TRBV20-1,TGCAGTGCTCTACTCCGGGACAGACAAGAGACCCAGTACTTC,CSALLRDRQETQYF
-,-,TRBJ1-1,TRBV6-2/TRBV6-3,TGTGCCAGCAGTTACCCCCCTTCCTTCGTGGACACTGAAGCTTTCTTT,CASSYPPSFVDTEAFF
-,-,TRBJ1-1,TRBV14,TGTGCCAGCAGTCCCCTAGGGGGGAGTAGGGCTTTCTTT,CASSPLGGSRAFF
TRBD2,-,TRBJ2-3,TRBV10-3,TGTGCCATCAGTGAGGTGCGGGGGATTGACAGAGATACGCAGTATTTT,CAISEVRGIDRDTQYF
TRBD1,-,TRBJ1-2,TRBV27,TGTGCCAACAGTTTCTCGGGACAGGGAGGCGGCTATGGCTACACCTTC,CANSFSGQGGGYGYTF
-,-,TRBJ2-7,TRBV10-2,TGCGCCAGCAGTGAGTCGAGTAGGGGATACGAGCAGTACTTC,CASSESSRGYEQYF
-,-,TRBJ2-5,TRBV27,TGTGCCAGCAGTACCCGGACAGATCCTCAAGAGACCCAGTACTTC,CASSTRTDPQETQYF
-,many,TRBJ1-2,TRBV7-9,TGTGCCAGCAGCTCAGGGGTGAAAGGAATAAGATTCGGGTATGGCTACACCTTC,CASSSGVKGIRFGYGYTF
TRBD1,once,TRBJ2-1,TRBV7-9,TGTGCCAGCAGCCCTAAGGGGGACAGGGACTCTGGTTCCTACAATGAGCAGTTCTTC,CASSPKGDRDSGSYNEQFF